Given below is one T cell receptor beta chain in context. The target antigen is unknown. Measured with immunoSEQ multiplex PCR; TCRdb has only the in-frame clones, and not every one. The sample records about 160,000 clones, about nine tenths being singletons. V shed 8 bases and J shed 6 bases, with 11 bases lying between them. Germline lookup yields CDR1 LNHDA and CDR2 SQIVND (reference sequence). This CDR3 comprises 12 residues. The data originate from a study of T cell responses to AZD1222 COVID-19 vaccine. Study-wide points: Most donors were white British and more were female, and clonal diversity was possibly underestimated. Of the AZD1222 recipients, only five to seven were seropositive at baseline.

This sequence was found in an adult in good health. The chain employs TRBV19 and TRBJ2-1; TRBD2 might be the D (5 bases). Sequenced material: peripheral blood, taken on day 0 of AZD1222 vaccination. This CDR3 reads CASEGLSNEQFF. The CDR3 nucleotides read TGTGCCAGTGAAGGACTGAGCAATGAGCAGTTCTTC. The full variable domain, its missing parts supplied by reference TRBV19 and TRBJ2-1, is DGGITQSPKYLFRKEGQNVTLSCEQNLNHDAMYWYRQDPGQGLRLIYYSQIVNDFQKGDIAEGYSVSREKKESFPLTVTSAQKNPTAFYLCASEGLSNEQFFGPGTRLTVL.